These 27 T cell receptor beta chains originate from one sample sequenced in a study of shared clonotypes between healthy human individuals. Profiling relied on immunoSEQ multiplex PCR, and the TCRdb table lists in-frame clones only, not all of them. The sample lists about 800,000 clones; roughly 96% were seen once. Naive CD8 cells comprised CD45RO-negative, CCR7-positively selected cells, excluding terminally differentiated effector memory CD45RA+ cells. Sequencing was performed on naive CD8+ T cells sorted from blood. The receptors stem from a man under 40 in good health.

The chain uses TRBV7-8 and TRBJ2-7; 7 bases are a match to TRBD1. The CDR3 totals 16 residues. J gave up 0 bases and V 7 bases, and 12 bases lay outside the gene matches. Germline CDR1 is SGHVS and CDR2 is FQNEAQ. The CDR3 spells CASNKITGTDSYEQYF. CDR3 nucleotides: TGTGCCAGCAACAAGATCACCGGGACAGACTCCTACGAGCAGTACTTC.

The chain links TRBV9 to TRBJ2-3, with D hard to call. Germline CDR1 SGDLS, CDR2 YYNGEE. The CDR3 loop spans 15 amino acids. The ends were cut back, 0 bases at V and 0 bases at J, with 8 bases in the middle. This CDR3 is CASSVAGESTDTQYF. In DNA, the CDR3 is TGTGCCAGCAGCGTAGCCGGAGAGAGCACAGATACGCAGTATTTT. Together with reference TRBV9 and TRBJ2-3, the CDR3 gives the full variable domain: DSGVTQTPKHLITATGQRVTLRCSPRSGDLSVYWYQQSLDQGLQFLIQYYNGEERAKGNILERFSAQQFPDLHSELNLSSLELGDSALYFCASSVAGESTDTQYFGPGTRLTVL.

For the CDR3, the DNA is TGTGCCAGCAGCAGTTCACTAGCGGGAGGGCCTTACAATGAGCAGTTCTTC. It encodes CASSSSLAGGPYNEQFF. The rearrangement uses TRBV7-6 and TRBJ2-1; TRBD2 matches 13 bases. Germline V CDR1 and CDR2: SGHVS, FNYEAQ. This CDR3 spans 17 amino acids. J lost 4 bases, V lost 5 bases, and 8 bases had no gene match.

The genes are TRBV5-1 and TRBJ1-1; 8 bases are shared with TRBD1. The CDR3 has 14 amino acids. Unmatched junction bases numbered 8, after V lost 5 bases and J lost 5 bases. Germline loops: CDR1 SGHRS, CDR2 YFSETQ. The CDR3 DNA reads TGCGCCAGCAGTTACGGACAGGGTCTGACTGAAGCTTTCTTT. As protein: CASSYGQGLTEAFF. Drawing the rest from reference TRBV5-1 and TRBJ1-1, the complete variable domain is KAGVTQTPRYLIKTRGQQVTLSCSPISGHRSVSWYQQTPGQGLQFLFEYFSETQRNKGNFPGRFSGRQFSNSRSEMNVSTLELGDSALYLCASSYGQGLTEAFFGQGTRLTVV.

J is TRBJ2-5 and V is TRBV21-1; TRBD2 is the table's D call and was not checked against the DNA. TRBV21-1 is labeled a pseudogene. This CDR3 comprises 14 residues. In DNA, the CDR3 is TGTGCCAGCAGCAATAAGCGGGGCCAAGAGACCCAGTACTTC. The encoded protein is CASSNKRGQETQYF.

This clone was detected only once. The V call is TRBV4-1, the J call TRBJ2-2; 7 nucleotides match TRBD2. The trim removed 5 bases at V and 1 base at J, leaving 7 bases unmatched. Per the germline V gene, CDR1 is MGHRA and CDR2 is YSYEKL. This CDR3 has 16 residues. This CDR3 is CASSYSGGGNTGELFF. For the CDR3, the DNA is TGCGCCAGCAGCTACTCGGGCGGGGGGAACACCGGGGAGCTGTTTTTT.

The J gene is TRBJ2-7, the V gene TRBV5-4; 8 bases align to TRBD2. The V gene's germline CDR1 is SGHNT and CDR2 YYREEE (reference sequence). The CDR3 is 16 amino acids. Trimming removed 0 bases from V and 2 bases from J; junction bases left unmatched: 7. CDR3 nucleotides: TGTGCCAGCAGCTTGGGTAGCGGGGAAATTGCCTACGAGCAGTACTTC. It encodes CASSLGSGEIAYEQYF. Full variable domain (outside the CDR3, taken from reference TRBV5-4 and TRBJ2-7): ETGVTQSPTHLIKTRGQQVTLRCSSQSGHNTVSWYQQALGQGPQFIFQYYREEENGRGNFPPRFSGLQFPNYSSELNVNALELDDSALYLCASSLGSGEIAYEQYFGPGTRLTVT.

The gene calls are TRBV11-2 and TRBJ2-7, with TRBD1 matching 11 bases. Germline CDR1 SGHAT, CDR2 FQNNGV. V shed 5 bases and J 7 bases; nucleotides not matched to a gene: 10. This CDR3 region has 15 residues. As DNA, the CDR3 is TGTGCCAGCAGCCTGGGACAGGGGGTAGCTCGGGAGCAGTACTTC. The encoded protein is CASSLGQGVAREQYF.

The genes are TRBV4-3 and TRBJ2-1, with 7 bases identical to TRBD2. The CDR3 totals 17 residues. The V and J ends lost 0 bases and 0 bases, in that order; junction bases with no gene match: 5. Germline V gene lookup returns CDR1 LGHNA and CDR2 YSLEER. CDR3 residues: CASSQDRAGYSYNEQFF. DNA for the CDR3: TGCGCCAGCAGCCAAGATCGAGCGGGATACTCCTACAATGAGCAGTTCTTC.

Notes on this clone: Other DNA sequences of this sample code for an identical CDR3. The genes are TRBV6-5 and TRBJ2-7; the D is unclear. The CDR3 has 14 amino acids. Germline CDR1 MNHEY, CDR2 SVGAGI. Trimming left V 0 bases short and J 3 bases short, with 9 bases between. CDR3 sequence (DNA): TGTGCCAGCAGTTACTCCTCGGGCGGCTACGAGCAGTACTTC. It yields the protein CASSYSSGGYEQYF.

The rearrangement uses TRBV2 and TRBJ2-3, with 9 positions matching TRBD2. V lost 6 bases to trimming and J lost 3 bases; unmatched junction nucleotides: 7. The germline gives CDR1 SNHLY, CDR2 FYNNEI. This CDR3 is built from 15 residues. CDR3 bases: TGTGCCAGCAGCTCCTTCCTAGCGGGAACAGATACGCAGTATTTT. Translation gives CASSSFLAGTDTQYF.

The sample holds one count of this clone. V and J are TRBV10-3 and TRBJ2-1; 10 bases line up with TRBD2. CDR1 and CDR2 (germline): ENHRY, SYGVKD. CDR3 length: 15 residues. With 3 bases clipped from V and 7 bases from J, the junction kept 6 bases outside the gene matches. CDR3 in DNA: TGTGCCATCAGTGAAGCTAGCGGGAGTTTGAATGAGCAGTTCTTC. Translated, it gives CAISEASGSLNEQFF.

Worth noting for this clone: The same CDR3 can be traced to other DNA sequences in this sample. The V and J genes are TRBV7-9 and TRBJ2-5; D is uncertain. The CDR3 spans 12 residues. Deletions cut 0 bases from V and 4 bases from J, with 3 bases between. Germline V gene sequence: CDR1 SEHNR, CDR2 FQNEAQ (reference sequence). For the CDR3, the DNA is TGTGCCAGCAGCTTAGCCAGAGAGACCCAGTACTTC. Its translation: CASSLARETQYF.

The chain has TRBV7-2 and TRBJ2-3; D unclear. CDR1 is SGHTA, CDR2 FQGNSA, per germline. Trimming cost V 0 bases and J 4 bases, with 11 bases left between them. CDR3 length equals 15 residues. In nucleotides, the CDR3 is TGTGCCAGCAGCTTAGCTGGCCTAGATGCAGATACGCAGTATTTT. This sequence encodes CASSLAGLDADTQYF.

A single count supports this clone. The V gene is TRBV4-3, the J gene TRBJ2-5; 10 nucleotides agree with TRBD1. The germline gives CDR1 LGHNA, CDR2 YSLEER. V was clipped by 0 bases and J by 4 bases; unmatched bases: 5. The CDR3 contains 16 residues. The CDR3 here is CASSQDTWTGGETQYF. DNA for the CDR3: TGCGCCAGCAGCCAAGATACCTGGACAGGGGGAGAGACCCAGTACTTC.

J is TRBJ2-2 and V is TRBV4-3, with 8 bases fitting TRBD1. Unmatched junction bases numbered 6, after V lost 4 bases and J lost 5 bases. The CDR3 loop spans 15 amino acids. Per the germline V gene, CDR1 is LGHNA and CDR2 is YSLEER. CDR3 nucleotides: TGCGCCAGCAGCCCCGGACAGGGATGGACCGGGGAGCTGTTTTTT. Residues: CASSPGQGWTGELFF.

V is TRBV7-9 and J is TRBJ2-1; 12 bases are shared with TRBD2. J lost 6 bases, V lost 0 bases, and 9 bases had no gene match. This CDR3 spans 18 amino acids. Germline CDR1 reads SEHNR; CDR2 reads FQNEAQ (reference sequence). CDR3 loop: CASSLATRTSGNINEQFF. In DNA, the CDR3 is TGTGCCAGCAGCTTAGCGACAAGGACTAGCGGGAATATCAATGAGCAGTTCTTC.

The gene calls are TRBV7-6 and TRBJ2-1, with D perhaps matching TRBD2 (6 bases). This CDR3 spans 14 amino acids. V lost 5 bases to trimming and J lost 8 bases, with 16 bases between them. Per the germline V gene, CDR1 is SGHVS and CDR2 is FNYEAQ. The CDR3 DNA sequence: TGTGCCAGCAGCAACCGGGAGCAAGGCGATGAGCAGTTCTTC. This sequence encodes CASSNREQGDEQFF. Variable domain in full (rest from reference TRBV7-6 and TRBJ2-1): GAGVSQSPRYKVTKRGQDVALRCDPISGHVSLYWYRQALGQGPEFLTYFNYEAQQDKSGLPNDRFSAERPEGSISTLTIQRTEQRDSAMYRCASSNREQGDEQFFGPGTRLTVL.

The chain joins TRBV9 to TRBJ2-7; a weak D match, TRBD2 (5 bases). Trimming stripped 4 bases from V and 5 bases from J, with 19 bases between. CDR1 and CDR2 (germline): SGDLS, YYNGEE. CDR3 size: 15 residues. Written as DNA, the CDR3 is TGTGCCAGCAGCCCCACGGGGATTTACTACGACGAGCAGTACTTC. Its translation: CASSPTGIYYDEQYF.

This chain uses TRBV7-6 with TRBJ2-1; TRBD2 aligns across 14 bases. This CDR3 comprises 18 residues. In germline, CDR1 is SGHVS, CDR2 FNYEAQ. Trimming cost V 0 bases and J 8 bases; bases outside gene matches: 9. CDR3 bases: TGTGCCAGCAGCTTAGCGGGTCGACTAGCGGGAGGGCAAGATGAGCAGTTCTTC. Translation gives CASSLAGRLAGGQDEQFF.

The genes are TRBV7-9 and TRBJ2-2; unclear D gene. V was pared by 4 bases and J by 3 bases, with 12 bases between. The CDR3 has 15 residues. CDR1 and CDR2 (germline): SEHNR, FQNEAQ (reference sequence). The CDR3 spells CASSSFVLDTGELFF. The DNA for the CDR3 is TGTGCCAGCAGCTCCTTCGTCCTGGACACCGGGGAGCTGTTTTTT.

As to this clone: Other DNA variants within this sample encode the same CDR3. V is TRBV4-1 and J is TRBJ2-5; TRBD2 matches 13 bases. Trimming cost V 3 bases and J 5 bases; bases outside gene matches: 3. Germline assignment: CDR1 MGHRA and CDR2 YSYEKL. This CDR3 has 15 amino acids. The CDR3 DNA reads as TGCGCCAGCAGCCATATACTAGCGGGAGGGGAGACCCAGTACTTC. This encodes CASSHILAGGETQYF.

The gene calls are TRBV7-8 and TRBJ2-3; 7 nucleotides agree with TRBD2. V lost 3 bases and J lost 2; bases outside the gene matches: 11. Germline loops: CDR1 SGHVS, CDR2 FQNEAQ. The CDR3 has 17 residues. The CDR3 sequence: CASSFFPGGRPTDTQYF. The CDR3, as DNA: TGTGCCAGCAGCTTTTTTCCGGGAGGTCGCCCCACAGATACGCAGTATTTT.

The CDR3 DNA follows: TGTGCCAGCAGCGCCGAACACTATGGCTACACCTTC. Protein sequence: CASSAEHYGYTF. The V and J genes are TRBV7-9 and TRBJ1-2; D is unclear. V lost 5 bases and J lost 3, with 7 bases in between. The V gene's germline CDR1 is SEHNR and CDR2 FQNEAQ (reference sequence). The CDR3 has 12 residues.

This chain connects TRBV10-3 to TRBJ2-1; tentatively, D is TRBD2 (6 bases). CDR1 ENHRY and CDR2 SYGVKD come from the germline V gene. CDR3 size: 16 residues. Trimming stripped 0 bases from V and 0 bases from J, with 9 bases between. This CDR3 is CAISESHGSSYNEQFF. The CDR3 DNA reads as TGTGCCATCAGTGAGTCGCACGGGAGCTCCTACAATGAGCAGTTCTTC.

This clone was detected only once. The rearrangement links TRBV28 to TRBJ2-2; 8 nucleotides match TRBD2. Germline CDR1 is MDHEN and CDR2 is SYDVKM. The V gene end was trimmed by 5 bases and the J gene end by 9 bases; junction bases not matched to a gene: 5. The CDR3 spans 13 residues. The CDR3 coding sequence is TGTGCCAGCAGTGGGAGCGGGAGCCGGGAGCTGTTTTTT. Translating gives CASSGSGSRELFF.

The V gene is TRBV5-6, the J gene TRBJ1-5; tentative D call: TRBD1 (5 bases). The CDR3 runs 15 residues. Trimming took 0 bases from V and 7 from J, leaving 14 bases between them. Germline V gene lookup returns CDR1 SGHDT and CDR2 YYEEEE. DNA for the CDR3: TGTGCCAGCAGCTTGGCCTCAGGGAAAGGACAGCCCCAGCATTTT. Protein product: CASSLASGKGQPQHF.